The 3 T cell receptor beta chains below all came from one sample that was sequenced in a study of Tregs in tolerant kidney transplant recipients. Here immunoSEQ multiplex PCR was the method, and the copy in TCRdb shows in-frame clones only, minus some. This sample's clone table lists around 48,000 clones. This specimen consisted of CD4+ T cells from blood, obtained before the transplant. These TCRs come from a human donor who received a combined kidney and bone marrow transplant.

A word on this clone: The CDR3 extends 3 residues past the end of the read, so its final part is completed from the germline J gene. The chain combines TRBV7-2 with TRBJ2-7; 7 bases are shared with TRBD2. CDR1 and CDR2 (germline): SGHTA, FQGNSA. This CDR3 comprises 15 residues. The trim removed 4 bases at V and 4 bases at J, leaving 10 bases unmatched. Incomplete CDR3 DNA: TGTGCCAGCAGCTCAGTCGGGGGAGGGCCGTACGAG. Protein: CASSSVGGGPYE. The full-length CDR3 reads as CASSSVGGGPYEQYF.

Regarding this clone: Coverage ceases 3 residues before the CDR3 finishes, and the germline J gene fills in the end. The chain carries TRBV29-1 and TRBJ1-1, with a tentative D call TRBD1 (5 bases). This CDR3 spans 14 amino acids. Germline lookup yields CDR1 SQVTM and CDR2 ANQGSEA. Trimming removed 6 bases at V and 2 bases at J, with 16 bases between. CDR3 in amino acids: CSVSWGGPNTEAFF. The DNA read from the CDR3 is TGCAGCGTAAGCTGGGGCGGACCAAACACTGAA.

Remarks on this clone: The read ends 3 residues before the CDR3 terminus; that terminus is restored from the germline J gene. The chain links TRBV5-1 to TRBJ2-7; 9 bases are a match to TRBD1. CDR1 and CDR2 from the germline V gene are SGHRS and YFSETQ. The CDR3 consists of 15 residues. The V and J ends lost 4 bases and 6 bases, in that order; junction bases with no gene match: 11. CDR3 DNA (partial): TGCGCCAGCAGCGCCGGGACAGGGTTCCTAGGCGAG. The encoded protein is CASSAGTGFLGE. In full, the CDR3 is CASSAGTGFLGEQYF.